This entry lists 18 T cell receptor beta chains sequenced from one sample in a study of T cells in tuberculosis (dated by TCRdb to 2016 to 2019). This specimen's time point label, per the study, means: new active TB diagnosis, blood taken before or within 7 days of starting treatment. The library was obtained by the immunoSEQ multiplex PCR assay. TCRdb retrieved this table from immuneACCESS and kept in-frame rearrangements only. Not all clones are present; in checked studies, unresolved V genes account for under half, and no reason is known for the remainder. This sample has over 30,000 clones in its table, and 90% to 95% of those were observed once. Clones ranked in the top ten supply approximately 10% of the sample. This material consisted of PBMCs, taken at tuberculosis diagnosis. The receptors shown here come from an adult with tuberculosis.

V and J are TRBV4-1 and TRBJ1-1, with unresolved D. Trimming took 2 bases from V and 1 from J, leaving 11 bases between them. The germline gives CDR1 MGHRA, CDR2 YSYEKL. The CDR3 extends over 15 amino acids. This chain's CDR3 is CASSQKFRENTEAFF. CDR3 bases: TGCGCCAGCAGCCAAAAATTCCGGGAGAACACTGAAGCTTTCTTT.

The chain combines TRBV11-1 with TRBJ2-7; maybe TRBD2 (7 bases). V lost 5 bases and J lost 2, with 16 bases in between. This CDR3 has 15 residues. The germline gives CDR1 SGHAT, CDR2 FQDESV (reference sequence). CDR3 amino acids: CASSPAGATPYEQYF. DNA for the CDR3: TGTGCCAGCAGCCCCGCGGGGGCCACCCCCTACGAGCAGTACTTC. Drawing the rest from reference TRBV11-1 and TRBJ2-7, the complete variable domain is EAEVAQSPRYKITEKSQAVAFWCDPISGHATLYWYRQILGQGPELLVQFQDESVVDDSQLPKDRFSAERLKGVDSTLKIQPAELGDSAMYLCASSPAGATPYEQYFGPGTRLTVT.

The genes are TRBV2 and TRBJ2-1; 8 nucleotides match TRBD2. CDR1 is SNHLY, CDR2 FYNNEI, per germline. The trim removed 7 bases at V and 4 bases at J, leaving 6 bases unmatched. This CDR3 comprises 14 residues. The CDR3 DNA follows: TGTGCCAGCATTTCAGCGGGGGCGTACAATGAGCAGTTCTTC. Amino acid sequence: CASISAGAYNEQFF.

V and J are TRBV27 and TRBJ2-2; D might be TRBD2 (6 bases). The CDR3 spans 16 residues. Per germline, CDR1 MNHEY and CDR2 SMNVEV (reference sequence). V was cut by 0 bases and J by 8 bases, with 16 bases left in between. This CDR3 is CASSLSRDFRTGELFF. CDR3 DNA sequence: TGTGCCAGCAGTTTATCGAGGGACTTCAGAACGGGGGAGCTGTTTTTT.

This sequence joins TRBV28 and TRBJ2-3, with D tentatively TRBD2 (5 bases). Germline loops: CDR1 MDHEN, CDR2 SYDVKM. The V and J ends lost 5 bases and 7 bases respectively, with 13 bases between them. This CDR3 spans 13 amino acids. In DNA form, the CDR3 reads TGTGCCAGCAGTACGGGGATGGAGAATACGCAGTATTTT. Its translation: CASSTGMENTQYF.

The rearrangement uses TRBV5-1 and TRBJ1-1; possibly TRBD1 for D (5 bases). The CDR3 spans 14 residues. The germline V and J ends were trimmed by 0 bases and 5 bases, with 11 bases remaining between them. CDR1 and CDR2 (germline): SGHRS, YFSETQ. CDR3 in DNA: TGCGCCAGCAGCTTGGAAGGGGTTAGGACTGAAGCTTTCTTT. It is translated as CASSLEGVRTEAFF. Together with reference TRBV5-1 and TRBJ1-1, the CDR3 gives the full variable domain: KAGVTQTPRYLIKTRGQQVTLSCSPISGHRSVSWYQQTPGQGLQFLFEYFSETQRNKGNFPGRFSGRQFSNSRSEMNVSTLELGDSALYLCASSLEGVRTEAFFGQGTRLTVV.

V usage is TRBV6-5 and J usage is TRBJ1-3; 7 nucleotides agree with TRBD1. The CDR3 is made up of 15 amino acids. The germline V gene encodes CDR1 MNHEY and CDR2 SVGAGI. Losses at the gene ends were 5 bases for V and 4 bases for J; bases not matched to a gene: 8. The CDR3, as DNA: TGTGCCAGCAGTCGATTAGACAGGGCCGGAAACACCATATATTTT. Translation: CASSRLDRAGNTIYF.

The genes are TRBV9 and TRBJ1-1; the match to TRBD1 covers 9 bases. V shed 4 bases and J 1 base; nucleotides not matched to a gene: 2. The V gene's germline CDR1 is SGDLS and CDR2 YYNGEE. The CDR3 has 14 amino acids. CDR3 sequence reads: CASSTDRGNTEAFF. CDR3 sequence (DNA): TGTGCCAGCAGCACGGACAGGGGGAACACTGAAGCTTTCTTT.

The J gene is TRBJ1-2, the V gene TRBV29-1; TRBD1 might be the D (5 bases). Per germline, CDR1 SQVTM and CDR2 ANQGSEA. V lost 6 bases, J lost 1 base, and 9 bases lay in between. The CDR3 length is 12 residues. In nucleotides, the CDR3 is TGCAGCGTCCTCAGGGATAACTATGGCTACACCTTC. Translated, it gives CSVLRDNYGYTF.

This rearrangement joins TRBV7-3 to TRBJ2-7; 14 positions agree with TRBD2. With 4 bases clipped from V and 6 bases from J, the junction kept 2 bases outside the gene matches. Germline CDR1 reads SGHTA; CDR2 reads FQGTGA. This CDR3 contains 14 residues. The DNA of the CDR3 is TGTGCCAGCAGCTCCGGGACTAGCGGGAGCGAGCAGTACTTC. Encoded protein: CASSSGTSGSEQYF. Drawing the rest from reference TRBV7-3 and TRBJ2-7, the complete variable domain is GAGVSQTPSNKVTEKGKYVELRCDPISGHTALYWYRQSLGQGPEFLIYFQGTGAADDSGLPNDRFFAVRPEGSVSTLKIQRTERGDSAVYLCASSSGTSGSEQYFGPGTRLTVT.

This chain links TRBV11-2 with TRBJ1-3; perhaps TRBD1 as D (5 bases). Between the trimmed V and J ends, which lost 5 bases and 0 bases, there was a span of 14 bases. The CDR3 has 16 amino acids. From germline, CDR1 is SGHAT and CDR2 FQNNGV. CDR3 sequence: CASSPQPTVSGNTIYF. The DNA for the CDR3 is TGTGCCAGCAGCCCACAACCGACAGTCTCTGGAAACACCATATATTTT.

This sequence joins TRBV5-1 and TRBJ1-5; 11 bases align to TRBD1. The CDR3 is made up of 15 amino acids. The ends lost 3 bases at V and 4 bases at J; junction bases unmatched: 3. Looked up from germline, CDR1 is SGHRS and CDR2 is YFSETQ. The CDR3 spells CASSWGTGGNQPQHF. The CDR3 bases are TGCGCCAGCAGCTGGGGGACAGGGGGAAATCAGCCCCAGCATTTT.

The chain couples TRBV5-1 to TRBJ2-2; TRBD2 agrees at 8 bases. Germline-derived CDR1 and CDR2 are SGHRS and YFSETQ. V was pared by 4 bases and J by 7 bases, with 9 bases of the junction left unmatched. This CDR3 region has 15 residues. CDR3 sequence reads: CASSTGTSSLGELFF. The DNA for the CDR3 is TGCGCCAGCAGCACCGGGACTAGTTCACTCGGGGAGCTGTTTTTT.

This chain joins TRBV4-1 and TRBJ2-1, with 9 bases that match TRBD1. J was trimmed by 0 bases and V by 3 bases; bases with no gene match: 6. Germline CDR1 is MGHRA and CDR2 is YSYEKL. This CDR3 is built from 17 residues. CDR3 bases: TGCGCCAGCAGCCACTTGGGACAGGGCGGCTCCTACAATGAGCAGTTCTTC. It is translated as CASSHLGQGGSYNEQFF.

The chain couples TRBV19 to TRBJ1-2; 10 bases align to TRBD1. In germline, CDR1 is LNHDA, CDR2 SQIVND (reference sequence). The CDR3 loop spans 15 amino acids. V shed 8 bases and J 6 bases; nucleotides not matched to a gene: 12. The CDR3 reads CASLLPGQGKDGYTF. The CDR3 nucleotides read TGTGCCAGTTTACTACCGGGACAGGGGAAGGATGGCTACACCTTC.

The V and J genes are TRBV4-2 and TRBJ2-3; 9 bases fit TRBD2. J lost 6 bases, V lost 1 base, and 8 bases had no gene match. CDR1 is LGHNA and CDR2 is YNFKEQ in the germline V gene. The CDR3 runs 16 residues. The CDR3 region is CASSQAQRGAGDTQYF. The CDR3 DNA reads TGTGCCAGCAGCCAAGCCCAGCGGGGGGCCGGGGATACGCAGTATTTT.

This sequence joins TRBV4-1 and TRBJ1-2; D is unclear. V lost 4 bases, J lost 3 bases, and 12 bases lay in between. The CDR3 sequence is 14 residues long. The germline gives CDR1 MGHRA, CDR2 YSYEKL. The CDR3 coding sequence is TGCGCCAGCAGCCCGCGCGCCGGGGACTATGGCTACACCTTC. Translation: CASSPRAGDYGYTF.

This chain joins TRBV7-9 and TRBJ1-2; no clear D. V lost 0 bases to trimming and J lost 0 bases, with 5 bases between them. Germline V gene lookup returns CDR1 SEHNR and CDR2 FQNEAQ (reference sequence). The length of the CDR3 is 14 residues. The CDR3 nucleotides are TGTGCCAGCAGCTTAGCGGGCCCTAACTATGGCTACACCTTC. Encoded protein: CASSLAGPNYGYTF.